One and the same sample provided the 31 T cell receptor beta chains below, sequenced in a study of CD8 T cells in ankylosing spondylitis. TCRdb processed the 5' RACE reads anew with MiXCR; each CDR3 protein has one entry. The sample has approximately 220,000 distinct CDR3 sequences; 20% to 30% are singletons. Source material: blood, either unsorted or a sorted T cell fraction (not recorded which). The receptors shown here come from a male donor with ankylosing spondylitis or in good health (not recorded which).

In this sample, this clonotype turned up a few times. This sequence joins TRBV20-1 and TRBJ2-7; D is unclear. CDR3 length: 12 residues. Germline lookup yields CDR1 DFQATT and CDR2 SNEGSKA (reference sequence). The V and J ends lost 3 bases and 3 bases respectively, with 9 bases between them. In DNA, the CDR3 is TGCAGTGCTAGGGTCAGTAACTACGAGCAGTACTTC. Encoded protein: CSARVSNYEQYF.

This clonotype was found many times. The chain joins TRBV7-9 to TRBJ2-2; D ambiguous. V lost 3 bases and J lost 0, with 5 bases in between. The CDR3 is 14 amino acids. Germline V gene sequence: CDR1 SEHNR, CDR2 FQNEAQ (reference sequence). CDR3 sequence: CASSLNTNTGELFF. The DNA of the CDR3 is TGTGCCAGCAGCTTGAACACGAACACCGGGGAGCTGTTTTTT.

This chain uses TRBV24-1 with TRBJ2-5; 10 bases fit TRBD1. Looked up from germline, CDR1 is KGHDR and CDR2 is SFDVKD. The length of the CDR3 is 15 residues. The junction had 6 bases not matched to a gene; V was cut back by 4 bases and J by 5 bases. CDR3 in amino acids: CATSDPTGGGETQYF. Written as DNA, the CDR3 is TGTGCCACCAGTGACCCGACAGGGGGCGGCGAGACCCAGTACTTC.

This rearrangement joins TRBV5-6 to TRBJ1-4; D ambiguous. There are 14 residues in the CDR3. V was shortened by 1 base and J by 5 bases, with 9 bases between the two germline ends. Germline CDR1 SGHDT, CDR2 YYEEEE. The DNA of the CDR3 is TGTGCCAGCAGCTTGAATGACATGAATGAAAAACTGTTTTTT. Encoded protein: CASSLNDMNEKLFF.

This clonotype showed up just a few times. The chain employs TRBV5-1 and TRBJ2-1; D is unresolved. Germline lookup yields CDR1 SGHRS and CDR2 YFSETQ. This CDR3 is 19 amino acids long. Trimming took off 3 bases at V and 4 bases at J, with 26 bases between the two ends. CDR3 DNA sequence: TGCGCCAGCAGCTCCGTACCGTCGGCGGATACTCAATTATACAATGAGCAGTTCTTC. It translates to CASSSVPSADTQLYNEQFF.

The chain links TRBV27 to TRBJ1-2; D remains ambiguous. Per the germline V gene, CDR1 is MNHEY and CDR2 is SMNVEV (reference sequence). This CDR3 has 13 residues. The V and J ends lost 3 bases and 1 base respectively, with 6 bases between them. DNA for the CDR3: TGTGCCAGCAGTTTCCGGGGTAACTATGGCTACACCTTC. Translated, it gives CASSFRGNYGYTF.

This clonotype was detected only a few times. The CDR3 spells CSAPGSGVQETQYF. The DNA for the CDR3 is TGCAGTGCCCCCGGGTCGGGGGTCCAAGAGACCCAGTACTTC. The chain carries TRBV20-1 and TRBJ2-5, with D perhaps TRBD2 (6 bases). CDR3 length: 14 amino acids. Trimming took 6 bases from V and 1 from J, leaving 15 bases between them. Germline V gene data show CDR1 as DFQATT and CDR2 as SNEGSKA (reference sequence).

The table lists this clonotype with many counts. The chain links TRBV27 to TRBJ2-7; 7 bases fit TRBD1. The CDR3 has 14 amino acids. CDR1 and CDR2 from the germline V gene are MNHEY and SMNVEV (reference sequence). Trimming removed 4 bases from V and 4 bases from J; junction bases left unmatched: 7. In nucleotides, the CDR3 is TGTGCCAGCAGTTATAGACAGGGTGGGTACGAGCAGTACTTC. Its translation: CASSYRQGGYEQYF.

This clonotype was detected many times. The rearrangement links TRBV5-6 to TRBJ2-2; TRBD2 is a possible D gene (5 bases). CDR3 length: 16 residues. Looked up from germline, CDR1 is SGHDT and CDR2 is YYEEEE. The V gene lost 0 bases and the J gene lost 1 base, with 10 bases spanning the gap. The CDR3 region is CASSLGLTMNTGELFF. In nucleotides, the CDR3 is TGTGCCAGCAGCTTGGGTTTGACTATGAACACCGGGGAGCTGTTTTTT.

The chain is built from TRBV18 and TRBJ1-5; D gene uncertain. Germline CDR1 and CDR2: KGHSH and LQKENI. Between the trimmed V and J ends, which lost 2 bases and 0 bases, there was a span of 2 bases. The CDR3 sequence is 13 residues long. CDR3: CASSPGSNQPQHF. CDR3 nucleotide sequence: TGTGCCAGCTCACCAGGTAGCAATCAGCCCCAGCATTTT.

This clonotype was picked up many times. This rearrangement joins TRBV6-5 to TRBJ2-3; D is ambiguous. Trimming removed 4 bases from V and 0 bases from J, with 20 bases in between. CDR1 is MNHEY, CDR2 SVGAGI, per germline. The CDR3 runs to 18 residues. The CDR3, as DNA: TGTGCCAGCAGTTTGTACCAGCCCTCGGGTCCTAGCACAGATACGCAGTATTTT. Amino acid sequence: CASSLYQPSGPSTDTQYF.

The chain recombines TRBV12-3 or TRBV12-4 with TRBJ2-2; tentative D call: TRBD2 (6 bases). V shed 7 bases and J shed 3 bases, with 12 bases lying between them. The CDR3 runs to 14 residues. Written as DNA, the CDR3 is TGTGCCAGCATCGCGGGACTCCACACCGGGGAGCTGTTTTTT. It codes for CASIAGLHTGELFF.

This CDR3 reads CASSQEGATNTGELFF. The CDR3 DNA sequence: TGTGCCAGCAGTCAAGAAGGCGCCACGAACACCGGGGAGCTGTTTTTT. The genes are TRBV6-2 or TRBV6-3 and TRBJ2-2; no clear D. CDR1 is MNHEY, CDR2 SVGEGT, per germline. CDR3 length: 16 amino acids. The V end was cut by 5 bases, the J end by 0 bases, with 13 bases between.

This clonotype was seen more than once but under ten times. The CDR3 DNA follows: TGCAGTGCCCCTCCCGACACCCGTAATTCACCCCTCCACTTT. This gives the protein CSAPPDTRNSPLHF. The chain links TRBV20-1 to TRBJ1-6, with unresolved D. The CDR3 contains 14 residues. The ends were cut back, 6 bases at V and 6 bases at J, with 15 bases in the middle. Per germline, CDR1 DFQATT and CDR2 SNEGSKA (reference sequence).

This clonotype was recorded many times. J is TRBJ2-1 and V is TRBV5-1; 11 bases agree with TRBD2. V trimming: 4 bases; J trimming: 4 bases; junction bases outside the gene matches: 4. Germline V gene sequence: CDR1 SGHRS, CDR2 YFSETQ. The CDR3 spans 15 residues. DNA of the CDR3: TGCGCCAGCAGCGCGGGACTAGCGGAGTACAATGAGCAGTTCTTC. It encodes CASSAGLAEYNEQFF.

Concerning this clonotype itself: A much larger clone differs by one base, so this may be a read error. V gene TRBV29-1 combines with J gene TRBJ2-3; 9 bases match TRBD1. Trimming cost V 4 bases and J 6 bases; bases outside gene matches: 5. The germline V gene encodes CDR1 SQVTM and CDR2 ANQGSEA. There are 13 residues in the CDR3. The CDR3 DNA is TGCAGCGTTGCGGGACAGGGTGTGGATACGCAGTATTTT. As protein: CSVAGQGVDTQYF.

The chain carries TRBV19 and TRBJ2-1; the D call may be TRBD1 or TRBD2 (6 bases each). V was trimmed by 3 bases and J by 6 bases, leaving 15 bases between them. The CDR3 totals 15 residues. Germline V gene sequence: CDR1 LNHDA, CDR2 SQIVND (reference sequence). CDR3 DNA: TGTGCCAGTAGTATCGGGGGACAACCGGGCAATGAGCAGTTCTTC. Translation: CASSIGGQPGNEQFF.

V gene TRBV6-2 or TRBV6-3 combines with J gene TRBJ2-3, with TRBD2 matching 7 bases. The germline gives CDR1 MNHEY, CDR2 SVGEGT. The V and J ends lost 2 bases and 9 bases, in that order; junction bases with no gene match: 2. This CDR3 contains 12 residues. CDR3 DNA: TGTGCCAGCAGTTACCAGGGAGGGACGCAGTATTTT. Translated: CASSYQGGTQYF.

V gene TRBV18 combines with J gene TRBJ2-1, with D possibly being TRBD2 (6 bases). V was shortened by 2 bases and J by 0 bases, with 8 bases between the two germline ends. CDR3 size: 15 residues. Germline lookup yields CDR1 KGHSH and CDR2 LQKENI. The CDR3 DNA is TGTGCCAGCTCACCAAAGGGAGGCTCCTACAATGAGCAGTTCTTC. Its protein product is CASSPKGGSYNEQFF.

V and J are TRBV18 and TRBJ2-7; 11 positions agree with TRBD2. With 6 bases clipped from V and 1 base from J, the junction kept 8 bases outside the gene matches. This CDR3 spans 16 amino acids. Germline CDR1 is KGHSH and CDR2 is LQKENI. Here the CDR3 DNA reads TGTGCCAGCTCCCGAAAACTAGCGGGAGCTTCCTACGAGCAGTACTTC. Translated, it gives CASSRKLAGASYEQYF.

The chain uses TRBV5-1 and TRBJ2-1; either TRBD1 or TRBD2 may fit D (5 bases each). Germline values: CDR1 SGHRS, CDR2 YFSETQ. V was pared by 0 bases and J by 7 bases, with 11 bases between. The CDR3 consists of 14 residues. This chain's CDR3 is CASSLGGNLNEQFF. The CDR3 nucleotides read TGCGCCAGCAGCTTGGGGGGGAACCTTAATGAGCAGTTCTTC.

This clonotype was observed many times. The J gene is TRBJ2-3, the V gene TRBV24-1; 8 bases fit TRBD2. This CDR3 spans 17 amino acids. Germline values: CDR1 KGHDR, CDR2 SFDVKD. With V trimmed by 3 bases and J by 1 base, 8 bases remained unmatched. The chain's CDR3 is CATSDTKSGRGTDTQYF. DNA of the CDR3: TGTGCCACCAGTGATACAAAAAGCGGGAGAGGCACAGATACGCAGTATTTT.

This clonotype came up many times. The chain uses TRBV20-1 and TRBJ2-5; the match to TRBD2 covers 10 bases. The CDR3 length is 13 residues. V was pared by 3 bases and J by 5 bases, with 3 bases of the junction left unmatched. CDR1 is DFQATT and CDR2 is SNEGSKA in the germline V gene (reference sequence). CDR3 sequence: CSARSSGSETQYF. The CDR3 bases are TGCAGTGCTAGGTCTAGCGGGAGCGAGACCCAGTACTTC.

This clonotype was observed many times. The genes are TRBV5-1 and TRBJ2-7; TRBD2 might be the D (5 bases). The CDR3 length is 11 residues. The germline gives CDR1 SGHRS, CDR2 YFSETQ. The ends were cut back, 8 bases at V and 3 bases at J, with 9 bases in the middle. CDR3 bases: TGCGCCAGTAGCGACGGCTACGAGCAGTACTTC. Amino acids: CASSDGYEQYF.

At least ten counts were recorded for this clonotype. The CDR3: CASSLNLAGVTQYF. DNA for the CDR3: TGCGCCAGCAGCTTGAATCTAGCGGGAGTTACGCAGTATTTT. This rearrangement joins TRBV5-1 to TRBJ2-3; 10 bases align to TRBD2. CDR1 SGHRS and CDR2 YFSETQ come from the germline V gene. V shed 1 base and J 8 bases; nucleotides not matched to a gene: 4. The CDR3 loop spans 14 amino acids.

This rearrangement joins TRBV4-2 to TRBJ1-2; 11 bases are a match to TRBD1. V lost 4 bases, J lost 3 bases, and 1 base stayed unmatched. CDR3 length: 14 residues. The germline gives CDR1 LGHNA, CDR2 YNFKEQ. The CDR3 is CASSPGQGDYGYTF. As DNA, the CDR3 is TGTGCCAGCAGCCCGGGACAGGGGGACTATGGCTACACCTTC.

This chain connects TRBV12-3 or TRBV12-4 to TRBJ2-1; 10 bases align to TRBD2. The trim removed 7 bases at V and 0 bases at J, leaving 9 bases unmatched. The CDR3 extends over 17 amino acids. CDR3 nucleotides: TGTGCCAGCACCTTAAGCGGGAGGGCTCGCTCCTACAATGAGCAGTTCTTC. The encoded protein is CASTLSGRARSYNEQFF.

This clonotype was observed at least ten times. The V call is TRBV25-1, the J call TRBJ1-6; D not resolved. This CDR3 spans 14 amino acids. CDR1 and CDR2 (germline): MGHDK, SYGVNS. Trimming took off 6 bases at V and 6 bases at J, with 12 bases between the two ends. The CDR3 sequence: CASRLPPANSPLHF. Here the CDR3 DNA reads TGTGCCAGCAGACTCCCCCCCGCTAATTCACCCCTCCACTTT.

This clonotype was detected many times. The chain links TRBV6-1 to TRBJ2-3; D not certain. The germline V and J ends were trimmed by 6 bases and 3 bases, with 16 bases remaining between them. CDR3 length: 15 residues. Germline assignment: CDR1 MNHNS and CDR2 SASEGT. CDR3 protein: CASRLSIQRTDTQYF. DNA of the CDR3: TGTGCCAGCAGACTCTCGATACAAAGGACAGATACGCAGTATTTT.

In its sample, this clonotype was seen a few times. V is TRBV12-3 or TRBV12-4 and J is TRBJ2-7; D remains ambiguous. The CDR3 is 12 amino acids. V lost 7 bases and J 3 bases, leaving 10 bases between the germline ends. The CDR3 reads CASNLGIYEQYF. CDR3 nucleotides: TGTGCCAGCAATCTGGGGATCTACGAGCAGTACTTC.

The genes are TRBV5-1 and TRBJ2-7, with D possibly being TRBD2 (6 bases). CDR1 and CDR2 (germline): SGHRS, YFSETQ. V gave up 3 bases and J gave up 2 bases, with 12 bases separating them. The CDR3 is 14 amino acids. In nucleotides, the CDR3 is TGCGCCAGCAGCTCGGGAGCCACTGCCTACGAGCAGTACTTC. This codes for CASSSGATAYEQYF.